This T cell receptor (beta chain) derives from a study of cytomegalovirus exposure and HLA in healthy donors. Regarding the study as a whole: Information on immune exposure was restricted to one variable (CMV serostatus). According to an earlier analysis, most TCR beta V segments yielded productive rearrangements about 90% or about 30% of the time.

PCR primers comprised 60 Vbeta and 13 Jbeta primers. Sequenced by immunoSEQ multiplex PCR; TCRdb stores in-frame clones only, minus some. Of some 200,000 clones in the sample, roughly 80% were seen once. Trimming took 1 base from V and 8 from J; bases not matched to a gene: 4. In germline, CDR1 is MDHEN, CDR2 SYDVKM. The CDR3 spans 14 residues. This clone was recorded once. Its antigen is as yet unknown. Nominal health characterized the donors when sampled, though unrecorded immune exposures were likely. The sequence was obtained from a woman in her thirties or forties in good health and CMV-seronegative. The rearrangement uses TRBV28 and TRBJ1-4; 7 bases match TRBD1. Sample: PBMCs. In DNA form, the CDR3 reads TGTGCCAGCAGTTTATCACAGGGGAACGAAAAACTGTTTTTT. Protein product: CASSLSQGNEKLFF.